This TCR beta chain was captured in a study of ipilimumab plus nivolumab after autologous stem cell transplantation. As for the study in general: A median of about eight nivolumab and four to six ipilimumab doses were given.

Starting 14 to 28 days after autologous transplant, ipilimumab 1 mg/kg was given. Patients got 3 mg/kg IV nivolumab weeks 1, 4, 7, 10, then biweekly through week 26. Method: immunoSEQ multiplex PCR; TCRdb's copy keeps in-frame clones and lacks some. The profile shows approximately 9,000 clones, over 60% of them singletons. CDR3 length: 16 amino acids. Trimming cost V 5 bases and J 3 bases, with 16 bases left between them. Germline values: CDR1 SGHTA, CDR2 FQGTGA. Sequencing was performed on PBMCs, taken in a trial of ipilimumab plus nivolumab as post-transplant consolidation. The sequence came from a female donor with multiple myeloma. V and J are TRBV7-3 and TRBJ2-2; possibly TRBD2 for D (6 bases). The DNA for the CDR3 is TGTGCCAGCAGCCTCGTCGGCCGGGAGTACACCGGGGAGCTGTTTTTT. This codes for CASSLVGREYTGELFF.